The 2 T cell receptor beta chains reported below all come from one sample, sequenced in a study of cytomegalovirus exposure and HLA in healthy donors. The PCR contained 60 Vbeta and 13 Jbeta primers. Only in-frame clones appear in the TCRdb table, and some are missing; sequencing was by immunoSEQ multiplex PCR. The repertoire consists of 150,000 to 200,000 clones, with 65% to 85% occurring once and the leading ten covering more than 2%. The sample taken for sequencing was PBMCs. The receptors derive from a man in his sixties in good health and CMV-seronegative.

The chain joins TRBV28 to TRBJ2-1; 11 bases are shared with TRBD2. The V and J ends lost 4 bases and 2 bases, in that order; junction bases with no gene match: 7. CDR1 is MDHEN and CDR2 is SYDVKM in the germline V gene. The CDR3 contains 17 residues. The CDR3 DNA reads TGTGCCAGCAGTTCAAGACTAGCGGGATCCACCTACAATGAGCAGTTCTTC. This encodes CASSSRLAGSTYNEQFF.

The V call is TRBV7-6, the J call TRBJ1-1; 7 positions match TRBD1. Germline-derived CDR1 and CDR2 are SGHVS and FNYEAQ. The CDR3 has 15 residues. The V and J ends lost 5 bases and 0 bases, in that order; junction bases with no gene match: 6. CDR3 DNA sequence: TGTGCCAGCAGCCCAGGGGGGCTTATGAACACTGAAGCTTTCTTT. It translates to CASSPGGLMNTEAFF. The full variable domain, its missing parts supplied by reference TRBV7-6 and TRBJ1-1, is GAGVSQSPRYKVTKRGQDVALRCDPISGHVSLYWYRQALGQGPEFLTYFNYEAQQDKSGLPNDRFSAERPEGSISTLTIQRTEQRDSAMYRCASSPGGLMNTEAFFGQGTRLTVV.